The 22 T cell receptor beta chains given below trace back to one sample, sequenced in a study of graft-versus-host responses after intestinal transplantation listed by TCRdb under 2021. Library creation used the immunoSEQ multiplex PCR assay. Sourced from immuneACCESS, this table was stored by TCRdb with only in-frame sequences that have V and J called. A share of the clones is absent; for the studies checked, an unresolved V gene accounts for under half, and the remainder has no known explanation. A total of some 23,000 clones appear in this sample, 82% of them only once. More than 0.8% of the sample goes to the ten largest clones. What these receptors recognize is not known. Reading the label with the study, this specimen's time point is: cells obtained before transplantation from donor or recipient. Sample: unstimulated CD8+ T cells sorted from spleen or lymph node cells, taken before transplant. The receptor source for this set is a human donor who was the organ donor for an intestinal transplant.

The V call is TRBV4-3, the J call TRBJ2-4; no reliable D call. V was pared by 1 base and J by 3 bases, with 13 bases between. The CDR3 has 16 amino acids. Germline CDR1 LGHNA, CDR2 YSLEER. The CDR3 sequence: CASSQGAGSGKNIQYF. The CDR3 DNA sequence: TGCGCCAGCAGCCAAGGGGCAGGATCAGGCAAAAACATTCAGTACTTC.

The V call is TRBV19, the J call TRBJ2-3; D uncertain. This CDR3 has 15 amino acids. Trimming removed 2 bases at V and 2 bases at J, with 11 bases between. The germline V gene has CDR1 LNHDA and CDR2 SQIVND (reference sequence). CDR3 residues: CASSISPSHTDTQYF. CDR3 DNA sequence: TGTGCCAGTAGTATATCACCCAGCCACACAGATACGCAGTATTTT.

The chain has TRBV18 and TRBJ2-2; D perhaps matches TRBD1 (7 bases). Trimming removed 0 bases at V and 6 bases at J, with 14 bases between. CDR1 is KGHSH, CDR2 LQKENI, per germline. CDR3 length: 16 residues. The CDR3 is CASSPPRRGLAGELFF. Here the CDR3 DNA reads TGTGCCAGCTCACCACCTAGGAGGGGGCTCGCCGGGGAGCTGTTTTTT.

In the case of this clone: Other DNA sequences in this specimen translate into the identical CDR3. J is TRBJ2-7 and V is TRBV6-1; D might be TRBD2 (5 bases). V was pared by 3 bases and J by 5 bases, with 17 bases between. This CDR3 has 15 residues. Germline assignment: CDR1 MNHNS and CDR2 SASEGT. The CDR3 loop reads CASSDWGVGLDEQYF. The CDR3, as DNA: TGTGCCAGCAGTGATTGGGGAGTGGGATTGGACGAGCAGTACTTC.

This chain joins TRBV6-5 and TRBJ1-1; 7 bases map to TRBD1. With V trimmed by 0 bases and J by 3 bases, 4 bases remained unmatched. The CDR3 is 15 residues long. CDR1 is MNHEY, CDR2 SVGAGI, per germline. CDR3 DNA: TGTGCCAGCAGTTACTCTGCCGACAGGGACACTGAAGCTTTCTTT. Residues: CASSYSADRDTEAFF.

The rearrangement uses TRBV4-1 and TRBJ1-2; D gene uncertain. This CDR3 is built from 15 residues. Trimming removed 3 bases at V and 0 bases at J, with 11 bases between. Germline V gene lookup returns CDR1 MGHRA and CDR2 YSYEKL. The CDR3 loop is CASSHSPQANYGYTF. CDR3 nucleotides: TGCGCCAGCAGCCATTCCCCCCAGGCTAACTATGGCTACACCTTC.

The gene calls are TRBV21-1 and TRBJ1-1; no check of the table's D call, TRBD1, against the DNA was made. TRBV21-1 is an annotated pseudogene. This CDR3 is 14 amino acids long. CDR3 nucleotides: TGTGCCAGCAGCAAAGGGGGCTTGAACACTGAAGCTTTCTTT. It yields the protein CASSKGGLNTEAFF.

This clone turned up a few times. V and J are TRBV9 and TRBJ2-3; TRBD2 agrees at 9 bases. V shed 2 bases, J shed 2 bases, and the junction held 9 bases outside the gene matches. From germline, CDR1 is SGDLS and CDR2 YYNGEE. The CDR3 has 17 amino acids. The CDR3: CASSVGASGVNTDTQYF. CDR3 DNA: TGTGCCAGCAGCGTGGGGGCTAGCGGGGTTAACACAGATACGCAGTATTTT.

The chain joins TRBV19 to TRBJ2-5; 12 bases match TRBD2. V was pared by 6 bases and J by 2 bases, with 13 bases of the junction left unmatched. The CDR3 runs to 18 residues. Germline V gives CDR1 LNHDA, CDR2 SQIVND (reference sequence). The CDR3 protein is CASSRGLAGGPLQETQYF. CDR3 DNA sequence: TGTGCCAGTAGCCGCGGGCTAGCGGGGGGGCCACTTCAAGAGACCCAGTACTTC.

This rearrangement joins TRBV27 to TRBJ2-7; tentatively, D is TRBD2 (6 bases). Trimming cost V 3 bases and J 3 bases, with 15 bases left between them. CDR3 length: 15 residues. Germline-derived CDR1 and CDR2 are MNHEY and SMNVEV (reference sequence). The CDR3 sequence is CASSFASSAYYEQYF. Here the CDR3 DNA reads TGTGCCAGCAGTTTTGCGTCTAGCGCCTACTACGAGCAGTACTTC.

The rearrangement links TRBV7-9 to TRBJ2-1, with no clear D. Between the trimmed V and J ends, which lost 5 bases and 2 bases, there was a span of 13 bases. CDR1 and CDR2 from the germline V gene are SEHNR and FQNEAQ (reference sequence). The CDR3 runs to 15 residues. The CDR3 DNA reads TGTGCCAGCAGCCTCGGTGGCCCCCCCTACAATGAGCAGTTCTTC. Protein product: CASSLGGPPYNEQFF.

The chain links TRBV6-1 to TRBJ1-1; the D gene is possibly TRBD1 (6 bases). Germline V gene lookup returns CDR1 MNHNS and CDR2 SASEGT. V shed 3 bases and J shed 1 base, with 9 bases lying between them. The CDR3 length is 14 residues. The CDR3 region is CASSDWGQNTEAFF. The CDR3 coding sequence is TGTGCCAGCAGTGACTGGGGACAGAACACTGAAGCTTTCTTT.

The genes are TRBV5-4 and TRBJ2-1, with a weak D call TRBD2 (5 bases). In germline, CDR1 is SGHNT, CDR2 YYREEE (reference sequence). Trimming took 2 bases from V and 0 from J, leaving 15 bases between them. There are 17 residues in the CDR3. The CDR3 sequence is CASSFDRWRSSYNEQFF. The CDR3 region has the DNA TGTGCCAGCAGCTTCGATAGGTGGAGGAGCTCCTACAATGAGCAGTTCTTC.

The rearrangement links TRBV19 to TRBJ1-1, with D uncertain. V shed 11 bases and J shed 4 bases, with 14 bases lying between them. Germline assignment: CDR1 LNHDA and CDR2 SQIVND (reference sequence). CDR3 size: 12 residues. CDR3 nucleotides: TGTGCCTCTAAAGAAGGGAGCACTGAAGCTTTCTTT. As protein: CASKEGSTEAFF.

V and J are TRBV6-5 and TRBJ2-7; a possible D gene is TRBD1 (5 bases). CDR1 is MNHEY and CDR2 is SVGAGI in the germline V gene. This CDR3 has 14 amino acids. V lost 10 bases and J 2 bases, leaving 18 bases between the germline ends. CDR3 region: CATKIRQQAYEQYF. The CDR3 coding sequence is TGTGCCACCAAAATTCGACAGCAGGCCTACGAGCAGTACTTC.

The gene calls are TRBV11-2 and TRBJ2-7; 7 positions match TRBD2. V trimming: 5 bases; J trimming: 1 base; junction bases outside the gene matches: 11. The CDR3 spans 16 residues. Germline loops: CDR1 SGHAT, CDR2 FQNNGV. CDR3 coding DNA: TGTGCCAGCAGCCCCACCAGCGGGGAATTATCCTACGAGCAGTACTTC. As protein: CASSPTSGELSYEQYF.

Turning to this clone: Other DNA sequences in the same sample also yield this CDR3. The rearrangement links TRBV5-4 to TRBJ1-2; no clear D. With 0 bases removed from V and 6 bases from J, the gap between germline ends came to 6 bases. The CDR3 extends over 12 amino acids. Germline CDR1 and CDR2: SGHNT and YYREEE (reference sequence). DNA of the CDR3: TGTGCCAGCAGCTTGGTACAACATGGCTACACCTTC. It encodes CASSLVQHGYTF. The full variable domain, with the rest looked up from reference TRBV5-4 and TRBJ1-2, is ETGVTQSPTHLIKTRGQQVTLRCSSQSGHNTVSWYQQALGQGPQFIFQYYREEENGRGNFPPRFSGLQFPNYSSELNVNALELDDSALYLCASSLVQHGYTFGSGTRLTVV.

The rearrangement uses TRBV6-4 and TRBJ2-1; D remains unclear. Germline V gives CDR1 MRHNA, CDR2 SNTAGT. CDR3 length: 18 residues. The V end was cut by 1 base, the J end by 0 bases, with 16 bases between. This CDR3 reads CASSDYLDTVSSYNEQFF. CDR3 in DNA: TGTGCCAGCAGTGACTATCTGGATACCGTTAGCTCCTACAATGAGCAGTTCTTC.

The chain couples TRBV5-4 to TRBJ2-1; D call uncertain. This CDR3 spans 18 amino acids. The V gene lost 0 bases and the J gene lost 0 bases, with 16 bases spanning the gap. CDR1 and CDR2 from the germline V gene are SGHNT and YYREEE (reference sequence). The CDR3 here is CASSLGLPGWSSYNEQFF. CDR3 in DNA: TGTGCCAGCAGCTTGGGGCTCCCGGGCTGGAGCTCCTACAATGAGCAGTTCTTC. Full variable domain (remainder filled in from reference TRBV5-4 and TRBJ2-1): ETGVTQSPTHLIKTRGQQVTLRCSSQSGHNTVSWYQQALGQGPQFIFQYYREEENGRGNFPPRFSGLQFPNYSSELNVNALELDDSALYLCASSLGLPGWSSYNEQFFGPGTRLTVL.

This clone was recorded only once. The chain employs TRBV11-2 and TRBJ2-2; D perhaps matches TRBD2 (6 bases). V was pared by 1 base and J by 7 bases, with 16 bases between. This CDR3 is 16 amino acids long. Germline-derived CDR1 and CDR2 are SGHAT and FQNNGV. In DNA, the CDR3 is TGTGCCAGCAGCTTAGCGGGGGACTGGGGTTACGGGGAGCTGTTTTTT. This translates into CASSLAGDWGYGELFF.

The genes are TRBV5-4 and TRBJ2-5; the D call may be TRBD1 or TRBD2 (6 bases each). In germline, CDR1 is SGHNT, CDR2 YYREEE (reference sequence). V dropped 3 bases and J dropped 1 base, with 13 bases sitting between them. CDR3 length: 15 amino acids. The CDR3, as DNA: TGTGCCAGCAGCTGGGGGGCGAGCGTCCAAGAGACCCAGTACTTC. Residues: CASSWGASVQETQYF. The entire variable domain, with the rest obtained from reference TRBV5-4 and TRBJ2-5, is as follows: ETGVTQSPTHLIKTRGQQVTLRCSSQSGHNTVSWYQQALGQGPQFIFQYYREEENGRGNFPPRFSGLQFPNYSSELNVNALELDDSALYLCASSWGASVQETQYFGPGTRLLVL.

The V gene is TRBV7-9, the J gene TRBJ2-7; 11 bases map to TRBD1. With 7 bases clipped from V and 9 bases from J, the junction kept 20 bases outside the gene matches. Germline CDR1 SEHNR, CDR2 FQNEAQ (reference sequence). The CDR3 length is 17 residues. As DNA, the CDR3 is TGTGCCAGCACCCACTCGTCCACGGGACAGGGGGTTCGTGGGCAGTACTTC. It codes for CASTHSSTGQGVRGQYF.